The TCR beta chain under discussion was sequenced for a study of blood T cell repertoires in COVID-19. The protocol was immunoSEQ multiplex PCR, while the TCRdb copy is restricted to in-frame clones and leaves out a portion. The profile shows about 150,000 clones, about 80% of them singletons. Adults between about 18 and 89 years of age took part from 24 US areas. The germline V gene encodes CDR1 MGHRA and CDR2 YSYEKL. V lost 1 base and J lost 5; bases outside the gene matches: 9. This CDR3 region has 17 residues. The material sequenced was PBMCs or T cells enriched from blood (not recorded which). The source of this sequence is a man between 50 and 59 years old who had recovered from COVID-19. The rearrangement joins TRBV4-1 to TRBJ2-1; 9 bases are shared with TRBD2. This chain's CDR3 is CASSQALRGGLNNEQFF. CDR3 DNA sequence: TGCGCCAGCAGCCAAGCGTTGCGGGGGGGCCTCAACAATGAGCAGTTCTTC.